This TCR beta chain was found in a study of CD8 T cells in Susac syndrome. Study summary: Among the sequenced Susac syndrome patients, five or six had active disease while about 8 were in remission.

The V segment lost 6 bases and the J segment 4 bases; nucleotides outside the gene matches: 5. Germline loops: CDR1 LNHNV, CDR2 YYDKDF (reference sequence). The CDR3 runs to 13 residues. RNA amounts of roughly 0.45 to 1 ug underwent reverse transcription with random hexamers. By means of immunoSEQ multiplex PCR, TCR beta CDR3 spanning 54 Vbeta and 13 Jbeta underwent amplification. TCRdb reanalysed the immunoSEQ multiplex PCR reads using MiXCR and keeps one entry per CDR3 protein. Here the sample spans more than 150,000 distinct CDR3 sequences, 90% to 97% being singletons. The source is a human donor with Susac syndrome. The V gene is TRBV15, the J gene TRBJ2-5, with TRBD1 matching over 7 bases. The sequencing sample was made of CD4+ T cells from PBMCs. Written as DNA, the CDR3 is TGTGCCACCAGGAGGGGACAGCGAGAGACCCAGTACTTC. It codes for CATRRGQRETQYF. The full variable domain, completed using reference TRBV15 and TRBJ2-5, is DAMVIQNPRYQVTQFGKPVTLSCSQTLNHNVMYWYQQKSSQAPKLLFHYYDKDFNNEADTPDNFQSRRPNTSFCFLDIRSPGLGDTAMYLCATRRGQRETQYFGPGTRLLVL.